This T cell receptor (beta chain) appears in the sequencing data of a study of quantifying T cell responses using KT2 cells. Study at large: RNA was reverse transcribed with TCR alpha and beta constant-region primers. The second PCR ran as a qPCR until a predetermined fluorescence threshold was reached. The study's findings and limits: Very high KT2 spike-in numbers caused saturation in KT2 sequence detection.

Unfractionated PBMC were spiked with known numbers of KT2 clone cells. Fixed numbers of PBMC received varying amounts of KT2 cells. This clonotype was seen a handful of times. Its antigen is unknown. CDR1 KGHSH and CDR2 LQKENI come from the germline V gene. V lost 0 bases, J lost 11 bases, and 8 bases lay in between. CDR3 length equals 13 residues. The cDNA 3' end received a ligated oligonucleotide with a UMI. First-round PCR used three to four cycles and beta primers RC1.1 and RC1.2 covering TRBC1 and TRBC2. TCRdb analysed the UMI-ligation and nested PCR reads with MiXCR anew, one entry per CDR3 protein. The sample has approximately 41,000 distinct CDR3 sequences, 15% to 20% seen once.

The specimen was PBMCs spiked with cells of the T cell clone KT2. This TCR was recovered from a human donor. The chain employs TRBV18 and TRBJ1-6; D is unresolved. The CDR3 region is CASSPPQSPPLHF. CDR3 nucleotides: TGTGCCAGCTCACCACCCCAGTCGCCACCCCTCCACTTT. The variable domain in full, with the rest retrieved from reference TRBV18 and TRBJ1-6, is NAGVMQNPRHLVRRRGQEARLRCSPMKGHSHVYWYRQLPEEGLKFMVYLQKENIIDESGMPKERFSAEFPKEGPSILRIQQVVRGDSAAYFCASSPPQSPPLHFGNGTRLTVT.